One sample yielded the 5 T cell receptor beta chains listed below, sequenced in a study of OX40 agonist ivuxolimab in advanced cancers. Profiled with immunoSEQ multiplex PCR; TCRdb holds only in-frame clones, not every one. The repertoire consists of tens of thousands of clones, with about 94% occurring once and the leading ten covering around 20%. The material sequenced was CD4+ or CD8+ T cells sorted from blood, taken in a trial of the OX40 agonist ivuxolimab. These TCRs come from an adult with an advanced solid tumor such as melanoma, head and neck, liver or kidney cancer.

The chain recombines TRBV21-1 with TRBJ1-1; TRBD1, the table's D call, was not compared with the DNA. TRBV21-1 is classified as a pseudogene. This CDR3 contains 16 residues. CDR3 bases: TGTGCCAGCAGCTATACAGGGGGACGCCTGGGCACTGAAGCTTTCTTT. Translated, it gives CASSYTGGRLGTEAFF.

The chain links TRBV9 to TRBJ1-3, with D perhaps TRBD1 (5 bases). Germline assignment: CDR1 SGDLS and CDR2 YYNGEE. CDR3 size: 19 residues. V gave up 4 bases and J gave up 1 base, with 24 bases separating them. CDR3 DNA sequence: TGTGCCAGCAGCCCGGAGGGAGAGGTTTGGGGGTTATCTGGAAACACCATATATTTT. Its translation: CASSPEGEVWGLSGNTIYF.

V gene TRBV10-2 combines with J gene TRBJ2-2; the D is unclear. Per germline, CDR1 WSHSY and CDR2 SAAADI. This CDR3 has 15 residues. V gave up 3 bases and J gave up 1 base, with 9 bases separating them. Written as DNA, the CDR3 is TGCGCCAGCAGTGATTCGGAAGAGAACACCGGGGAGCTGTTTTTT. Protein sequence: CASSDSEENTGELFF.

The CDR3 here is CASSTSGDSYNEQFF. Here the CDR3 DNA reads TGTGCCAGCAGCACTAGCGGGGACTCCTACAATGAGCAGTTCTTC. V usage is TRBV9 and J usage is TRBJ2-1; TRBD2 matches 10 bases. This CDR3 comprises 15 residues. With 4 bases clipped from V and 0 bases from J, the junction kept 1 base outside the gene matches. Germline CDR1 reads SGDLS; CDR2 reads YYNGEE.

CDR3 sequence: CASSTRQGTNEKLFF. The CDR3 bases are TGTGCCAGCAGTACCCGACAGGGGACTAATGAAAAACTGTTTTTT. The J gene is TRBJ1-4, the V gene TRBV25-1; 8 nucleotides agree with TRBD1. V gave up 5 bases and J gave up 2 bases; unmatched junction bases: 4. The CDR3 sequence is 15 residues long. The germline V gene has CDR1 MGHDK and CDR2 SYGVNS.